The sequence of this TCR beta chain was determined in a study of CD8+ T cells in alopecia areata. The study, taken as a whole, reports: Uncertain still, given a single nonresponder, is whether baseline CD8+ expansion links to response.

Extracted RNA was reverse transcribed, and the resulting cDNA served as sequencing template. Here immunoSEQ multiplex PCR was the method, and the copy in TCRdb shows in-frame clones only, minus some. The table shows some 220,000 clones, with approximately 57% occurring only once. Concerning this clone itself: Its antigen is undetermined.

V gave up 6 bases and J gave up 4 bases, with 13 bases separating them. Germline V lookup: CDR1 MGHDK, CDR2 SYGVNS. The CDR3 runs to 13 residues. The treatment denotes: oral pan-JAK inhibitor, 5-10 mg twice daily. This clonotype originated in a human donor with alopecia areata. Source: CD4+ T cells sorted from blood, taken at week 4, from a patient treated with tofacitinib. The gene calls are TRBV25-1 and TRBJ2-7; a weak D match, TRBD2 (7 bases). CDR3 DNA: TGTGCCAGCAGCGGGGGGCGCATTTACGAGCAGTACTTC. It translates to CASSGGRIYEQYF.